Shown below are 21 T cell receptor beta chains from a single sample sequenced in a study of T-cell memory formation after mild COVID-19. TCRdb reprocessed the 5' RACE reads with MiXCR, giving one entry per CDR3 protein. The sample holds 250,000 to 400,000 distinct CDR3 sequences, roughly an eighth seen once. Sequencing used PBMCs or a T cell subset sorted from them (not recorded which). The origin of the receptors is a man aged 18 to 29 who had mild COVID-19 (a few samples of this study predate the infection). Cell type and time point are not known.

This clonotype was detected only a few times. The CDR3 region has the DNA TGCAGTGCAAATCTCGGCGGGACTGAAGCTTTCTTT. This encodes CSANLGGTEAFF. This chain links TRBV20-1 with TRBJ1-1; D call uncertain. Trimming removed 6 bases from V and 5 bases from J, with 13 bases in between. Germline CDR1 and CDR2: DFQATT and SNEGSKA (reference sequence). The CDR3 contains 12 residues.

The V gene is TRBV19, the J gene TRBJ2-1, with D possibly being TRBD1 (5 bases). CDR3 length: 11 residues. Between the trimmed V and J ends, which lost 6 bases and 6 bases, there was a span of 6 bases. Germline lookup yields CDR1 LNHDA and CDR2 SQIVND (reference sequence). The CDR3 is CASRTVNEQFF. The CDR3 nucleotides read TGTGCCAGTAGGACAGTCAATGAGCAGTTCTTC.

The genes are TRBV7-2 and TRBJ2-1, with TRBD2 matching 9 bases. In germline, CDR1 is SGHTA, CDR2 FQGNSA. The CDR3 loop spans 15 amino acids. J lost 8 bases, V lost 5 bases, and 10 bases had no gene match. The CDR3 is CASSPNAGGLYEQFF. The CDR3 DNA reads TGTGCCAGCAGCCCCAATGCGGGGGGGCTGTATGAGCAGTTCTTC. Full variable domain (rest looked up from reference TRBV7-2 and TRBJ2-1): GAGVSQSPSNKVTEKGKDVELRCDPISGHTALYWYRQSLGQGLEFLIYFQGNSAPDKSGLPSDRFSAERTGGSVSTLTIQRTQQEDSAVYLCASSPNAGGLYEQFFGPGTRLTVL.

This clonotype appeared a few times. The chain links TRBV4-1 to TRBJ2-2, with 9 bases that match TRBD1. The CDR3 spans 16 residues. In germline, CDR1 is MGHRA, CDR2 YSYEKL. V was pared by 4 bases and J by 6 bases, with 9 bases of the junction left unmatched. In DNA, the CDR3 is TGCGCCAGCAGCCGCCAGTCCGGGACAGGGTCCGGGGAGCTGTTTTTT. Residues: CASSRQSGTGSGELFF.

The sample holds many counts of this clonotype. The chain is built from TRBV4-1 and TRBJ1-5; unclear D gene. Deletions cut 4 bases from V and 0 bases from J, with 10 bases between. The CDR3 has 15 residues. CDR1 and CDR2 from the germline V gene are MGHRA and YSYEKL. The CDR3 loop reads CASSPRAVSNQPQHF. The CDR3 DNA is TGCGCCAGCAGCCCCCGGGCCGTTAGCAATCAGCCCCAGCATTTT.

Here the CDR3 reads CASSPASGTTGELFF. CDR3 DNA: TGTGCCAGCTCACCAGCTAGCGGAACCACCGGGGAGCTGTTTTTT. This chain uses TRBV18 with TRBJ2-2, with 7 bases lining up with TRBD2. Trimming removed 2 bases from V and 4 bases from J; junction bases left unmatched: 4. This CDR3 comprises 15 residues. The germline V gene encodes CDR1 KGHSH and CDR2 LQKENI.

This clonotype was seen repeatedly, ten times or more. This rearrangement joins TRBV7-2 to TRBJ2-1, with TRBD2 as a possible D gene (7 bases). V lost 5 bases, J lost 4 bases, and 15 bases lay in between. The CDR3 extends over 15 amino acids. Germline V gene lookup returns CDR1 SGHTA and CDR2 FQGNSA. CDR3 amino acids: CASSPRGGGYNEQFF. In nucleotides, the CDR3 is TGTGCCAGCAGCCCCAGGGGCGGGGGTTACAATGAGCAGTTCTTC.

This clonotype was detected a few times. The chain links TRBV11-2 to TRBJ2-7; 8 bases are shared with TRBD1. CDR1 is SGHAT, CDR2 FQNNGV, per germline. The J segment lost 4 bases and the V segment lost 6 bases, leaving 11 bases of the junction unmatched. This CDR3 spans 15 amino acids. The CDR3 coding sequence is TGTGCCAGCAGTTACACCGGACAGGGTCAGTACGAGCAGTACGTC. Translating it yields CASSYTGQGQYEQYV.

There are a few counts of this clonotype. The rearrangement uses TRBV11-2 and TRBJ2-7, with D hard to call. The CDR3 is 14 amino acids. Trimming shortened V by 1 base and J by 3 bases, and 10 bases separated the two germline ends. Germline V gene lookup returns CDR1 SGHAT and CDR2 FQNNGV. CDR3 residues: CASSLAGYYYEQYF. In DNA, the CDR3 is TGTGCCAGCAGCTTAGCAGGCTATTACTACGAGCAGTACTTC.

The chain is built from TRBV28 and TRBJ2-3, with TRBD1 identical over 9 bases. The CDR3 contains 18 residues. Germline loops: CDR1 MDHEN, CDR2 SYDVKM. With 6 bases clipped from V and 2 bases from J, the junction kept 15 bases outside the gene matches. CDR3 nucleotide sequence: TGTGCCAGCAGCCCTAATCCCCGGGACAGGGACTCCACAGATACGCAGTATTTT. This translates into CASSPNPRDRDSTDTQYF.

V usage is TRBV12-3 or TRBV12-4 and J usage is TRBJ2-7, with unresolved D. The V gene lost 5 bases and the J gene lost 9 bases, with 11 bases spanning the gap. The CDR3 extends over 11 amino acids. CDR3 nucleotides: TGTGCCAGCAGTGACGGTACCGTGCAGTACTTC. Its translation is CASSDGTVQYF.

The table lists this clonotype with a few counts. The chain couples TRBV4-1 to TRBJ2-4; TRBD1 might be the D (5 bases). Trimming removed 3 bases from V and 0 bases from J, with 9 bases in between. Germline V CDR1 and CDR2: MGHRA, YSYEKL. The CDR3 is 15 residues long. The CDR3, as DNA: TGCGCCAGCAGCCAGCCCAGGGAAGCCAAAAACATTCAGTACTTC. It yields the protein CASSQPREAKNIQYF.

This clonotype was seen a few times. The chain employs TRBV5-1 and TRBJ1-2; D remains unclear. Trimming cost V 4 bases and J 0 bases, with 10 bases left between them. This CDR3 has 14 residues. Germline lookup yields CDR1 SGHRS and CDR2 YFSETQ. The CDR3 nucleotides are TGCGCCAGCAGCCTGGTAGGAGCTAACTATGGCTACACCTTC. Protein: CASSLVGANYGYTF.

The V call is TRBV14, the J call TRBJ2-1; no clear D gene. The V gene's germline CDR1 is SGHDN and CDR2 FVKESK. The CDR3 length is 12 residues. With 0 bases removed from V and 5 bases from J, the gap between germline ends came to 2 bases. CDR3 nucleotides: TGTGCCAGCAGCCAAGATAACAATGAGCAGTTCTTC. It yields the protein CASSQDNNEQFF.

V usage is TRBV7-9 and J usage is TRBJ2-5, with 9 nucleotides matching TRBD1. J lost 0 bases, V lost 3 bases, and 5 bases had no gene match. This CDR3 contains 16 residues. Germline lookup yields CDR1 SEHNR and CDR2 FQNEAQ (reference sequence). The CDR3 sequence: CASSFTGGRYQETQYF. In DNA, the CDR3 is TGTGCCAGCAGCTTTACAGGGGGCCGGTACCAAGAGACCCAGTACTTC.

The genes are TRBV2 and TRBJ2-7; D gene ambiguous. The CDR3 consists of 15 residues. The V end was cut by 3 bases, the J end by 5 bases, with 17 bases between. Germline loops: CDR1 SNHLY, CDR2 FYNNEI. The CDR3 coding sequence is TGTGCCAGCAGTGAGGTGGCAGCTATTTTCGACGAGCAGTACGTC. This codes for CASSEVAAIFDEQYV.

This sequence joins TRBV5-6 and TRBJ1-1, with TRBD1 as a possible D gene (5 bases). V lost 5 bases and J lost 3, with 11 bases in between. The CDR3 sequence is 13 residues long. Germline V gives CDR1 SGHDT, CDR2 YYEEEE. CDR3 protein: CASRRGRDTEAFF. CDR3 bases: TGTGCCAGCAGGCGGGGGAGGGACACTGAAGCTTTCTTT.

This clonotype was seen at least ten times. The chain uses TRBV5-1 and TRBJ2-5; D gene unclear. Germline CDR1 reads SGHRS; CDR2 reads YFSETQ. The CDR3 length is 15 residues. Trimming took 4 bases from V and 4 from J, leaving 17 bases between them. The CDR3 DNA follows: TGCGCCAGCAGCGAGCAGTCGGCGCAGCCAGAGACCCAGTACTTC. Its translation: CASSEQSAQPETQYF.

This chain connects TRBV7-6 to TRBJ1-1; 7 bases fit TRBD1. The trim removed 1 base at V and 4 bases at J, leaving 6 bases unmatched. CDR1 is SGHVS, CDR2 FNYEAQ, per germline. The CDR3 has 15 residues. Written as DNA, the CDR3 is TGTGCCAGCAGCTTAGGGGGAGGGGGCGGCACTGAAGCTTTCTTT. This encodes CASSLGGGGGTEAFF.

The chain joins TRBV12-3 or TRBV12-4 to TRBJ2-7, with unresolved D. The CDR3 totals 13 residues. The ends were cut back, 10 bases at V and 0 bases at J, with 13 bases in the middle. The CDR3: CATREANSYEQYF. For the CDR3, the DNA is TGTGCCACCCGAGAGGCTAACTCCTACGAGCAGTACTTC.

This clonotype appeared a few times. This chain links TRBV21-1 with TRBJ2-5. TRBV21-1 is a pseudogene locus. The CDR3 is 14 amino acids. CDR3 residues: CASSYMGYQETQYF. CDR3 bases: TGTGCCAGCAGCTACATGGGGTACCAAGAGACCCAGTACTTC.